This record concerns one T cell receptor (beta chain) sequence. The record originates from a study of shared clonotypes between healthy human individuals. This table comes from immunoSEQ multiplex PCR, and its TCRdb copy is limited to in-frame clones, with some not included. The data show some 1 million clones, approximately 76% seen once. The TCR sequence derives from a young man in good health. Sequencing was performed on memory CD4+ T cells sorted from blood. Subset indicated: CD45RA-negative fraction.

As DNA, the CDR3 is TGTGCCAGTAGTATAGACGGGCAGTCCGGTAAATTTCTCCACTTT. Translated: CASSIDGQSGKFLHF. This chain connects TRBV19 to TRBJ1-6; D is undetermined. This CDR3 comprises 15 residues. Germline V lookup: CDR1 LNHDA, CDR2 SQIVND (reference sequence). The V gene lost 0 bases and the J gene lost 16 bases, with 19 bases spanning the gap.